The 17 T cell receptor beta chains presented below share a single source sample, sequenced in a study of B cell selection in AIRE deficiency. Libraries were prepared by immunoSEQ multiplex PCR; TCRdb keeps only in-frame clonotypes and omits some of them. The sample lists 12,000 to 15,000 clones; roughly 91% were seen once. Sorted regulatory T cells were CD4-positive, CD25-high and CD127-low or negative. The sequencing input was Tregs sorted from PBMCs. Every receptor here comes from a human donor with AIRE deficiency.

The chain carries TRBV4-3 and TRBJ2-3; TRBD2 matches 8 bases. This CDR3 is 16 amino acids long. V shed 3 bases and J 2 bases; nucleotides not matched to a gene: 7. CDR1 is LGHNA and CDR2 is YSLEER in the germline V gene. The CDR3 loop is CASSHSAGGTTDTQYF. The DNA of the CDR3 is TGCGCCAGCAGCCATTCTGCGGGAGGAACCACAGATACGCAGTATTTT.

DNA of the CDR3: TGTGCCAGCAGCCCCCGCCCGGGCTATGGCTACACCTTC. Encoded protein: CASSPRPGYGYTF. This chain joins TRBV27 and TRBJ1-2; D is undetermined. The V gene's germline CDR1 is MNHEY and CDR2 SMNVEV (reference sequence). V was shortened by 6 bases and J by 4 bases, with 12 bases between the two germline ends. The CDR3 spans 13 residues.

The genes are TRBV5-4 and TRBJ1-1; a possible D gene is TRBD1 (5 bases). The CDR3 has 14 residues. Germline CDR1 is SGHNT and CDR2 is YYREEE (reference sequence). The V end lost 4 bases, the J end lost 1 base, and 11 bases lay between the germline ends. CDR3 sequence reads: CASSPGLWNTEAFF. CDR3 coding DNA: TGTGCCAGCAGCCCGGGACTGTGGAACACTGAAGCTTTCTTT.

The chain uses TRBV19 and TRBJ2-5, with D perhaps given as TRBD1 or TRBD2 (5 bases each). The germline V and J ends were trimmed by 4 bases and 5 bases, with 17 bases remaining between them. The CDR3 is 15 amino acids. CDR1 and CDR2 from the germline V gene are LNHDA and SQIVND (reference sequence). This CDR3 reads CASSRPGQGRETQYF. CDR3 sequence (DNA): TGTGCCAGTAGTAGGCCCGGGCAGGGACGCGAGACCCAGTACTTC.

The V gene is TRBV27, the J gene TRBJ2-4, with 8 bases matching TRBD2. The CDR3 sequence is 15 residues long. The V segment lost 3 bases and the J segment 0 bases; nucleotides outside the gene matches: 1. The V gene's germline CDR1 is MNHEY and CDR2 SMNVEV (reference sequence). CDR3 nucleotides: TGTGCCAGCAGTTTGACTAGCGTAGCCAAAAACATTCAGTACTTC. Residues: CASSLTSVAKNIQYF.

This chain connects TRBV21-1 to TRBJ2-4. TRBV21-1 is classified as a pseudogene. The length of the CDR3 is 18 residues. CDR3 in amino acids: CASSKVARARENKNIQYF. The CDR3 DNA sequence: TGTGCCAGCAGCAAAGTAGCCCGGGCTCGAGAAAACAAAAACATTCAGTACTTC.

The V and J genes are TRBV27 and TRBJ2-7, with 8 bases that match TRBD2. This CDR3 has 18 amino acids. CDR1 MNHEY and CDR2 SMNVEV come from the germline V gene (reference sequence). Trimming removed 5 bases from V and 3 bases from J; junction bases left unmatched: 18. The CDR3 nucleotides are TGTGCCAGCAGTCTTAGACAGGTTTGGAGCGGGAGTGACTACGAGCAGTACTTC. This encodes CASSLRQVWSGSDYEQYF.

V is TRBV5-1 and J is TRBJ2-1; D might be TRBD1 (6 bases). The V gene's germline CDR1 is SGHRS and CDR2 YFSETQ. V was pared by 4 bases and J by 3 bases, with 11 bases between. The CDR3 is 14 residues long. CDR3 protein: CASSGTGFYNEQFF. For the CDR3, the DNA is TGCGCCAGCAGCGGTACAGGGTTCTACAATGAGCAGTTCTTC.

The chain has TRBV2 and TRBJ2-5; a possible D gene is TRBD1 (6 bases). Trimming removed 6 bases from V and 9 bases from J, with 14 bases in between. The CDR3 covers 12 residues. Germline V gene data show CDR1 as SNHLY and CDR2 as FYNNEI. This CDR3 reads CASRSLQGPQYF. The CDR3 DNA sequence: TGTGCCAGCAGATCGTTACAGGGCCCCCAGTACTTC. Filled out from reference TRBV2 and TRBJ2-5, the complete variable domain reads EPEVTQTPSHQVTQMGQEVILRCVPISNHLYFYWYRQILGQKVEFLVSFYNNEISEKSEIFDDQFSVERPDGSNFTLKIRSTKLEDSAMYFCASRSLQGPQYFGPGTRLLVL.

This clone was counted once. The chain couples TRBV6-1 to TRBJ1-4; TRBD1 might be the D (5 bases). V dropped 5 bases and J dropped 0 bases, with 10 bases sitting between them. The germline V gene has CDR1 MNHNS and CDR2 SASEGT. The CDR3 is 15 residues long. The CDR3 reads CASSTWGSTNEKLFF. The CDR3 DNA reads as TGTGCCAGCAGTACCTGGGGGTCAACTAATGAAAAACTGTTTTTT.

The V gene is TRBV19, the J gene TRBJ2-3; the match to TRBD2 covers 10 bases. Germline CDR1 reads LNHDA; CDR2 reads SQIVND (reference sequence). The CDR3 contains 18 residues. The junction had 8 bases not matched to a gene; V was cut back by 2 bases and J by 0 bases. CDR3 DNA: TGTGCCAGTAGTATAACCTCCTTGACTAGCGGGAGCACAGATACGCAGTATTTT. It translates to CASSITSLTSGSTDTQYF.

This chain links TRBV7-3 with TRBJ1-1; 11 bases map to TRBD1. Germline V gene data show CDR1 as SGHTA and CDR2 as FQGTGA. The J segment lost 5 bases and the V segment lost 5 bases, leaving 4 bases of the junction unmatched. The CDR3 covers 14 residues. The CDR3 sequence is CASSIGTGGTEAFF. CDR3 sequence (DNA): TGTGCCAGCAGCATCGGGACAGGGGGAACTGAAGCTTTCTTT.

The chain couples TRBV6-6 to TRBJ1-3; D is unresolved. This CDR3 comprises 14 residues. Germline CDR1 reads MNHNY; CDR2 reads SVGAGI (reference sequence). Trimming took 0 bases from V and 4 from J, leaving 7 bases between them. The CDR3 nucleotides read TGTGCCAGCAGTTACTCGAACCGAGGAAACACCATATATTTT. Protein sequence: CASSYSNRGNTIYF.

The V call is TRBV5-8, the J call TRBJ2-1; no reliable D call. The V gene lost 0 bases and the J gene lost 6 bases, with 7 bases spanning the gap. The CDR3 sequence is 13 residues long. Looked up from germline, CDR1 is SGHTS and CDR2 is YDEGEE. The CDR3 region is CASSLDRGNEQFF. The CDR3 DNA sequence: TGTGCCAGCAGCTTGGACAGAGGCAATGAGCAGTTCTTC.

The chain joins TRBV6-5 to TRBJ2-1; weak D call: TRBD2 (5 bases). CDR3 size: 14 residues. V was shortened by 4 bases and J by 3 bases, with 10 bases between the two germline ends. Germline CDR1 reads MNHEY; CDR2 reads SVGAGI. CDR3 nucleotide sequence: TGTGCCAGCAGTTGGCCAGGAGGCTACAATGAGCAGTTCTTC. Translated: CASSWPGGYNEQFF.

V and J are TRBV28 and TRBJ1-2, with unresolved D. Germline V gives CDR1 MDHEN, CDR2 SYDVKM. V was clipped by 2 bases and J by 8 bases, with 9 bases between them. This CDR3 is built from 12 residues. CDR3 in DNA: TGTGCCAGCAGTTTACCCACTAAAGGCTACACCTTC. Translating it yields CASSLPTKGYTF.

The chain recombines TRBV6-6 with TRBJ2-7; 16 nucleotides line up with TRBD2. Trimming removed 9 bases from V and 3 bases from J; junction bases left unmatched: 8. The CDR3 runs to 16 residues. The germline CDR1 and CDR2 sequences are MNHNY and SVGAGI (reference sequence). The CDR3 protein is CASSPGLAGGGYEQYF. The CDR3 nucleotides are TGTGCCAGTTCACCGGGACTAGCGGGAGGGGGCTACGAGCAGTACTTC.